The sequence of this T cell receptor (beta chain) was determined in a study of control samples from healthy donors and cancer patients. Measured with immunoSEQ multiplex PCR; TCRdb has only the in-frame clones, and not every one. The table has around 130,000 clones, more than 70% seen once. Germline V gene lookup returns CDR1 SGHAT and CDR2 FQNNGV. Trimming cost V 5 bases and J 7 bases; bases outside gene matches: 8. This CDR3 is built from 14 residues. This rearrangement joins TRBV11-2 to TRBJ1-2; 9 bases are a match to TRBD1. The sample taken for sequencing was blood. This TCR was sampled from a man aged 50 or older in good health. The CDR3 DNA reads as TGTGCCAGCAGCAGGGACAGGGCAATCCCTGGCTACACCTTC. Its translation: CASSRDRAIPGYTF.